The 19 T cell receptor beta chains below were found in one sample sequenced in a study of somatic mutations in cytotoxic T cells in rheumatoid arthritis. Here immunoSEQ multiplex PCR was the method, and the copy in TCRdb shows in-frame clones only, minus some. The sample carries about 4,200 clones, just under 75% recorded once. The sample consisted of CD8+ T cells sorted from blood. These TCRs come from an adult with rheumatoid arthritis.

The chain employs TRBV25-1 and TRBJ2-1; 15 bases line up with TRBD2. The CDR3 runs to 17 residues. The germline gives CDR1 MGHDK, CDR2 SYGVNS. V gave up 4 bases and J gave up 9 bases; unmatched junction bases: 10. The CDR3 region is CASSATGLAGGQGEQFF. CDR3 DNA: TGTGCCAGCAGTGCCACCGGACTAGCGGGGGGGCAGGGTGAGCAGTTCTTC.

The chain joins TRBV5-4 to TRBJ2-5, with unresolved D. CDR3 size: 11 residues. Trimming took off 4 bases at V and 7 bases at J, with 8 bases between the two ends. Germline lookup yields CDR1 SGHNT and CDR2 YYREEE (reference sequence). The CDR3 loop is CASSPGGTQYF. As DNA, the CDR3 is TGTGCCAGCAGCCCGGGTGGGACCCAGTACTTC. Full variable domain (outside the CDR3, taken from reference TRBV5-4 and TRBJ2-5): ETGVTQSPTHLIKTRGQQVTLRCSSQSGHNTVSWYQQALGQGPQFIFQYYREEENGRGNFPPRFSGLQFPNYSSELNVNALELDDSALYLCASSPGGTQYFGPGTRLLVL.

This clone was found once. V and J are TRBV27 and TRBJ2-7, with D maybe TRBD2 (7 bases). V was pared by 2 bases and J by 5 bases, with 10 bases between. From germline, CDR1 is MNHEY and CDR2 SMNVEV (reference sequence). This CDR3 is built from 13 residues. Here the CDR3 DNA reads TGTGCCAGCAGTTTACGGGGGGCTCACGAGCAGTACTTC. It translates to CASSLRGAHEQYF.

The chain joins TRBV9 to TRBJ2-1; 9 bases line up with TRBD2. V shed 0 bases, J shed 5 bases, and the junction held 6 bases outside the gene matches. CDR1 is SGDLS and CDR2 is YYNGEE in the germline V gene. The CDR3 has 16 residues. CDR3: CASSVEGRGGHNEQFF. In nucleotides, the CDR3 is TGTGCCAGCAGCGTAGAGGGGCGGGGGGGACACAATGAGCAGTTCTTC.

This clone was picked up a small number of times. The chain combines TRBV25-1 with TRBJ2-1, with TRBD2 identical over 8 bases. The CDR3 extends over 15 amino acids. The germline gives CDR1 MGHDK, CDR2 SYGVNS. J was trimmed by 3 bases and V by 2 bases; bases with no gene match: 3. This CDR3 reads CASSETGGHYNEQFF. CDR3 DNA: TGTGCCAGCAGTGAAACGGGGGGGCACTACAATGAGCAGTTCTTC. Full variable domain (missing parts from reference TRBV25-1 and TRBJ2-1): EADIYQTPRYLVIGTGKKITLECSQTMGHDKMYWYQQDPGMELHLIHYSYGVNSTEKGDLSSESTVSRIRTEHFPLTLESARPSHTSQYLCASSETGGHYNEQFFGPGTRLTVL.

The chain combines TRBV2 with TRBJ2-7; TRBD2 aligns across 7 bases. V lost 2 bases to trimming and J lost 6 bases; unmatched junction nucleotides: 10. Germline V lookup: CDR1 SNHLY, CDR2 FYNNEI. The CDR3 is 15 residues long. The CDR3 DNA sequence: TGTGCCAGCAGTGAAAGGGTTTCGGGACTACTCGAGCAGTACTTC. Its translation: CASSERVSGLLEQYF.

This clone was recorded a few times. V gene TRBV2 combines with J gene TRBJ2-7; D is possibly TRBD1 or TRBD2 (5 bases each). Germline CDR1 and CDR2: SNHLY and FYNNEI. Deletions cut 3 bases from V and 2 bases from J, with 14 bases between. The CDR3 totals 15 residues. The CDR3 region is CASSEAGTTPYEQYF. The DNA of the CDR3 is TGTGCCAGCAGTGAGGCCGGGACGACACCCTACGAGCAGTACTTC.

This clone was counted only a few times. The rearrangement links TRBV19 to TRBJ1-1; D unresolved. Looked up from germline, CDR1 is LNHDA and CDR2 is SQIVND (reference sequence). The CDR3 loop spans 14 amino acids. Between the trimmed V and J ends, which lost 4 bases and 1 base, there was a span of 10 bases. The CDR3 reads CASSTPSENTEAFF. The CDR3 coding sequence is TGTGCCAGTAGTACGCCCTCAGAGAACACTGAAGCTTTCTTT.

The CDR3 loop is CASSFYPTTDTQYF. The CDR3 DNA reads TGTGCCAGCAGTTTTTACCCTACCACAGATACGCAGTATTTT. The chain combines TRBV27 with TRBJ2-3; D gene ambiguous. V was cut by 3 bases and J by 2 bases, with 9 bases left in between. CDR1 and CDR2 from the germline V gene are MNHEY and SMNVEV (reference sequence). The CDR3 length is 14 residues.

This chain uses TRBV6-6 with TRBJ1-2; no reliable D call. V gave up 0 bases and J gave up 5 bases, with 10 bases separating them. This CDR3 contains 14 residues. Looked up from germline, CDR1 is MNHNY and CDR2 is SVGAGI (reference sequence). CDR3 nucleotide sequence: TGTGCCAGCAGTTACTCGAATCCCGAATATGGCTACACCTTC. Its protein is CASSYSNPEYGYTF.

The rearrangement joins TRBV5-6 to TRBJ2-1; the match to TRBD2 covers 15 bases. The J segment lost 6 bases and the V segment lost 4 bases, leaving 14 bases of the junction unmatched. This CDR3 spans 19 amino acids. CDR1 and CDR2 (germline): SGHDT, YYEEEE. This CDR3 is CASSPGLAGGFAGANEQFF. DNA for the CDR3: TGTGCCAGCAGCCCCGGACTAGCGGGGGGGTTTGCTGGGGCCAATGAGCAGTTCTTC.

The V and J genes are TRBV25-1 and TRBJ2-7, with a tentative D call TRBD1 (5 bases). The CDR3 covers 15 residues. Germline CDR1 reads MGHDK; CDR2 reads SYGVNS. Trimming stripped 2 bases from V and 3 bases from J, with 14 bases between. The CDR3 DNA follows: TGTGCCAGCAGTGAACCGGCGCAGGGATTCTACGAGCAGTACTTC. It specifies CASSEPAQGFYEQYF.

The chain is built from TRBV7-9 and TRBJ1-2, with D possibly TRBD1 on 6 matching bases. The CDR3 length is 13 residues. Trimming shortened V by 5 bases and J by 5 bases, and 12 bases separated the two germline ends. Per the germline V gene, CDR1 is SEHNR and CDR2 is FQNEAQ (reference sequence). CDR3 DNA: TGTGCCAGCAGCAACGGGACATTTTATGGCTACACCTTC. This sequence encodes CASSNGTFYGYTF.

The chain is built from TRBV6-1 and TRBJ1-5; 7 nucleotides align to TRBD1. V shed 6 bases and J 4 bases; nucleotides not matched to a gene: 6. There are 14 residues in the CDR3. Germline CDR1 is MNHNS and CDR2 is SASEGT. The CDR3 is CASREGALNQPQHF. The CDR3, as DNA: TGTGCCAGCAGAGAGGGGGCGTTGAATCAGCCCCAGCATTTT.

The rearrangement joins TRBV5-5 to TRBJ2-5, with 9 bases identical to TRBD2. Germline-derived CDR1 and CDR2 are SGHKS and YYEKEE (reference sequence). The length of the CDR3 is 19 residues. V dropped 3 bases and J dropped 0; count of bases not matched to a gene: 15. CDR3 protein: CASSSWGLAGRGYQETQYF. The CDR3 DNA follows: TGTGCCAGCAGCTCCTGGGGGCTAGCGGGGCGGGGGTACCAAGAGACCCAGTACTTC.

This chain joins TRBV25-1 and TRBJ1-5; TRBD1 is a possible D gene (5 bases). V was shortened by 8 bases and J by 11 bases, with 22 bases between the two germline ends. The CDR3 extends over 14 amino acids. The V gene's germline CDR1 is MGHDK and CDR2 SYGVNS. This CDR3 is CASPPGQGDEAQHF. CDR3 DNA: TGTGCCAGCCCCCCAGGACAAGGGGACGAGGCCCAGCATTTT.

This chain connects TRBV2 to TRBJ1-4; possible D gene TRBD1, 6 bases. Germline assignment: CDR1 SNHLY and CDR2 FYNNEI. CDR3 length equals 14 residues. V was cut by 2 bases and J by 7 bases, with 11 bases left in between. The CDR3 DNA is TGTGCCAGCAGTGAACCCAGGGGTAGTGAAAAACTGTTTTTT. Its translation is CASSEPRGSEKLFF.

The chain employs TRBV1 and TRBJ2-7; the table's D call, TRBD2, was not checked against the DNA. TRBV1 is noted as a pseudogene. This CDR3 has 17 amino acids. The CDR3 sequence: CTSSQAHRLAGGPLQYF. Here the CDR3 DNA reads TGCACCAGCAGCCAAGCCCACCGACTAGCGGGGGGGCCTCTGCAGTACTTC.

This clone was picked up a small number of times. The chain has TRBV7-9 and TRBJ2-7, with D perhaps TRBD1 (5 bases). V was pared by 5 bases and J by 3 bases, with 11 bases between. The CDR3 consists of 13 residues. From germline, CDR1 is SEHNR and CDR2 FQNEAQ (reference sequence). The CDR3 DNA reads TGTGCCAGCAGCAGTCCCCAGGGCTACGAGCAGTACTTC. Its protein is CASSSPQGYEQYF.